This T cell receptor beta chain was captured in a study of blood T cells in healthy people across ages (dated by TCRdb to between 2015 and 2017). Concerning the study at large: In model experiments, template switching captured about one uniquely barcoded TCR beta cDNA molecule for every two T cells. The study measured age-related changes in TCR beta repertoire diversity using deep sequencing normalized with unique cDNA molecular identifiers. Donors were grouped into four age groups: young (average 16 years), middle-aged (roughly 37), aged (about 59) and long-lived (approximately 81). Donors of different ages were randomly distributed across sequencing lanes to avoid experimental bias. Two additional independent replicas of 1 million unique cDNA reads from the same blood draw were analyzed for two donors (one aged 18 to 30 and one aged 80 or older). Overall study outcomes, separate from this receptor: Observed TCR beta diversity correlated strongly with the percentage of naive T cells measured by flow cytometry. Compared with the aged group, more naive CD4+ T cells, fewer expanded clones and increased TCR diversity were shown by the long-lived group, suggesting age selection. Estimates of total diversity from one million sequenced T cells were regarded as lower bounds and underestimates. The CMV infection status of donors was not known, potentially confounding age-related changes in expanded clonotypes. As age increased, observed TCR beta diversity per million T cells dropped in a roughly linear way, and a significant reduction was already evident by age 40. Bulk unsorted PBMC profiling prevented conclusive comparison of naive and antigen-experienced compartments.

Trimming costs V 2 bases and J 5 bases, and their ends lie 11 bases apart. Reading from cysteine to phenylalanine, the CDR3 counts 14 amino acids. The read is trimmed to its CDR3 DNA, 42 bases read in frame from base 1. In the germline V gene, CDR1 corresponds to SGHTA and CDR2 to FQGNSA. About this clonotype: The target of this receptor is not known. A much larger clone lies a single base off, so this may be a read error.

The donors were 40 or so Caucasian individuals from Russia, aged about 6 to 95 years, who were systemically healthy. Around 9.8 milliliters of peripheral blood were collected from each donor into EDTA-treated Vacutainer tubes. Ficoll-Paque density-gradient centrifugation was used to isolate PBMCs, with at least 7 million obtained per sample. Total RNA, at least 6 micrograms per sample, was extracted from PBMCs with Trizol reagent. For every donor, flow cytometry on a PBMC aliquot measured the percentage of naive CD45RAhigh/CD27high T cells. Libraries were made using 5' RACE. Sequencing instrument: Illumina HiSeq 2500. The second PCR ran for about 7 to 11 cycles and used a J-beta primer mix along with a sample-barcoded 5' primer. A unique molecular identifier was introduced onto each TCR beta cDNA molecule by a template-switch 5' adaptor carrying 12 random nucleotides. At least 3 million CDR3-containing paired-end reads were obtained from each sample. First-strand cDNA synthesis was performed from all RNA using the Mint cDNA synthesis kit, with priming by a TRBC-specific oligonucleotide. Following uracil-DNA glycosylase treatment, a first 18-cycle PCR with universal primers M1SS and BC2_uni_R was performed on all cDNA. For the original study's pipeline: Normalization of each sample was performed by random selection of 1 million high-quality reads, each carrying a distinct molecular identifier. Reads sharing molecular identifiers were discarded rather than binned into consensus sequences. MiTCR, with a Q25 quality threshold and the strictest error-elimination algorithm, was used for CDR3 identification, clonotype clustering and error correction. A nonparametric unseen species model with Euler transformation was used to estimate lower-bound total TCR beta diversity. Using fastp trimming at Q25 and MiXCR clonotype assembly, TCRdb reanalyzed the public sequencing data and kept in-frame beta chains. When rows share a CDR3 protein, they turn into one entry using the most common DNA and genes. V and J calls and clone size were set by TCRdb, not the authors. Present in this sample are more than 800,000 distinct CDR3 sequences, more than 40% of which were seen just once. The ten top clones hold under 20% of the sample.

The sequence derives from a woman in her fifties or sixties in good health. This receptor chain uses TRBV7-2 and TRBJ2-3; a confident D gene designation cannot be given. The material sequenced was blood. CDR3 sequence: CASSLLEVKDTQYF. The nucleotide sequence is TGTGCCAGCAGCTTACTCGAGGTAAAAGATACGCAGTATTTT.